One and the same sample provided the 9 T cell receptor beta chains below, sequenced in a study of control samples from healthy donors and cancer patients. TCRdb's copy holds only in-frame clones and misses some; the assay was immunoSEQ multiplex PCR. Of roughly 400,000 clones detected, around 90% appear once; the ten largest clones hold more than 6%. Sequencing was performed on PBMCs. The receptors derive from a man aged 35-49 years with head and neck cancer.

The chain is built from TRBV27 and TRBJ1-5; 12 nucleotides match TRBD1. V lost 8 bases, J lost 7 bases, and 6 bases stayed unmatched. The length of the CDR3 is 14 residues. Germline V lookup: CDR1 MNHEY, CDR2 SMNVEV (reference sequence). In DNA, the CDR3 is TGTGCCAGCGGGACAGGGGGCTCGTGGCAGCCCCAGCATTTT. Translating gives CASGTGGSWQPQHF.

J is TRBJ1-2 and V is TRBV19; D unresolved. Germline-derived CDR1 and CDR2 are LNHDA and SQIVND (reference sequence). The V end was cut by 9 bases, the J end by 1 base, with 9 bases between. This CDR3 is 12 amino acids long. CDR3 nucleotides: TGTGCCAGCACCACAGTTAACTATGGCTACACCTTC. Translation: CASTTVNYGYTF.

CDR3 nucleotides: TGTGCCTGGAACCGAAGGCATTCCTATGAGCAGTTCTTC. It codes for CAWNRRHSYEQFF. The rearrangement uses TRBV30 and TRBJ2-1; the D is unclear. Germline loops: CDR1 GTSNPN, CDR2 SVGIG (reference sequence). This CDR3 spans 13 amino acids. V was clipped by 4 bases and J by 8 bases, with 15 bases between them.

The chain uses TRBV29-1 and TRBJ1-2, with a tentative D call TRBD1 (6 bases). CDR3 size: 10 residues. Trimming removed 7 bases from V and 10 bases from J, with 13 bases in between. Germline CDR1 is SQVTM and CDR2 is ANQGSEA. In nucleotides, the CDR3 is TGCAGCGCAGGGACATCGGACTACACCTTC. It codes for CSAGTSDYTF.

The genes are TRBV7-2 and TRBJ1-3; D remains unclear. The V end lost 1 base, the J end lost 4 bases, and 8 bases lay between the germline ends. CDR1 is SGHTA, CDR2 FQGNSA, per germline. There are 14 residues in the CDR3. This chain's CDR3 is CASSLGHRGNTIYF. The CDR3 DNA sequence: TGTGCCAGCAGCTTAGGTCACCGGGGAAACACCATATATTTT.

This clone appeared a single time. The gene calls are TRBV9 and TRBJ1-4; 12 bases align to TRBD1. This CDR3 has 18 residues. Losses at the gene ends were 0 bases for V and 7 bases for J; bases not matched to a gene: 10. CDR1 and CDR2 (germline): SGDLS, YYNGEE. The CDR3 reads CASSVDPPGTGGSEKLFF. CDR3 nucleotide sequence: TGTGCCAGCAGCGTAGACCCCCCAGGGACAGGGGGCTCTGAAAAACTGTTTTTT.

The rearrangement joins TRBV5-1 to TRBJ2-4, with TRBD1 matching over 9 bases. The CDR3 consists of 15 residues. Germline loops: CDR1 SGHRS, CDR2 YFSETQ. V lost 4 bases to trimming and J lost 3 bases; unmatched junction nucleotides: 5. CDR3 DNA: TGCGCCAGCAGCCCGGGGACAGGGCTCAAAAACATTCAGTACTTC. Protein sequence: CASSPGTGLKNIQYF.

This clone was seen just once. The chain recombines TRBV7-3 with TRBJ2-5, with 9 bases lining up with TRBD2. Germline V lookup: CDR1 SGHTA, CDR2 FQGTGA. Trimming cost V 5 bases and J 5 bases; bases outside gene matches: 6. There are 14 residues in the CDR3. The CDR3 protein is CASSPRGGHETQYF. The CDR3 DNA follows: TGTGCCAGCAGCCCGCGGGGGGGCCACGAGACCCAGTACTTC.

CDR3 DNA sequence: TGCGCCAGCAGCTTGGGTGGGCGGGGGACCTACGAGCAGTACTTC. Amino acids: CASSLGGRGTYEQYF. The chain joins TRBV5-1 to TRBJ2-7; 7 bases agree with TRBD2. V trimming: 0 bases; J trimming: 2 bases; junction bases outside the gene matches: 5. The CDR3 is made up of 15 amino acids. From germline, CDR1 is SGHRS and CDR2 YFSETQ. Together with reference TRBV5-1 and TRBJ2-7, the CDR3 gives the full variable domain: KAGVTQTPRYLIKTRGQQVTLSCSPISGHRSVSWYQQTPGQGLQFLFEYFSETQRNKGNFPGRFSGRQFSNSRSEMNVSTLELGDSALYLCASSLGGRGTYEQYFGPGTRLTVT.